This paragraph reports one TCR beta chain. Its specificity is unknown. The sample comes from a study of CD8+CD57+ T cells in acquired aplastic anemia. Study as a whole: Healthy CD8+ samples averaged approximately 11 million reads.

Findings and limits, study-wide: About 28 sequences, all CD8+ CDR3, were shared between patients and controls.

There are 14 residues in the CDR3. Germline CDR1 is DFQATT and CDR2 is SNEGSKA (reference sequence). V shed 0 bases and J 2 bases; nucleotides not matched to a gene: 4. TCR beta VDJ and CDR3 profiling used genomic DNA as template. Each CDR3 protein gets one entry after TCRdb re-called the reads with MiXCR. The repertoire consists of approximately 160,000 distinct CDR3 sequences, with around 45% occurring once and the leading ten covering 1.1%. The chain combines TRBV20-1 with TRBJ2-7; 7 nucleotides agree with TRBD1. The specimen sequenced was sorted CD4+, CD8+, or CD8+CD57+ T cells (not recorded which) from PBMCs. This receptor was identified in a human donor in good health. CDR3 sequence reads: CSARDYRGPYEQYF. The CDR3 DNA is TGCAGTGCTAGAGATTACAGGGGACCCTACGAGCAGTACTTC.